This entry lists 9 T cell receptor beta chains sequenced from one sample in a study of blood T cell repertoires in COVID-19. Assay: immunoSEQ multiplex PCR; the TCRdb copy retains only in-frame clones and omits some. The data contain approximately 230,000 clones, about four fifths of them singletons. The sequenced material came from peripheral blood. These receptors originate from a man at least 80 years old with acute or convalescent COVID-19.

The gene calls are TRBV29-1 and TRBJ1-2, with TRBD1 matching 10 bases. Germline values: CDR1 SQVTM, CDR2 ANQGSEA. This CDR3 comprises 13 residues. Trimming removed 4 bases from V and 5 bases from J; junction bases left unmatched: 4. CDR3 nucleotides: TGCAGCGTTGCGGACAGGGGGTTTTATGGCTACACCTTC. Translating gives CSVADRGFYGYTF.

J is TRBJ1-3 and V is TRBV19; D might be TRBD1 (6 bases). This CDR3 is built from 16 residues. Trimming removed 6 bases at V and 2 bases at J, with 17 bases between. Germline V lookup: CDR1 LNHDA, CDR2 SQIVND (reference sequence). The CDR3 here is CASRSTTGITGNTIYF. Here the CDR3 DNA reads TGTGCCAGTAGGTCTACTACAGGGATCACTGGAAACACCATATATTTT.

The V gene is TRBV5-5, the J gene TRBJ2-5; a weak D match, TRBD2 (7 bases). The V gene lost 1 base and the J gene lost 5 bases, with 18 bases spanning the gap. The CDR3 is made up of 16 amino acids. The germline V gene encodes CDR1 SGHKS and CDR2 YYEKEE (reference sequence). The chain's CDR3 is CASSLIARGGGETQYF. CDR3 bases: TGTGCCAGCAGCTTGATAGCGCGCGGGGGCGGGGAGACCCAGTACTTC.

In this sample, this clone turned up once. This chain uses TRBV5-1 with TRBJ1-1; D perhaps matches TRBD1 (6 bases). The CDR3 sequence is 16 residues long. V was trimmed by 0 bases and J by 5 bases, leaving 17 bases between them. Germline V gives CDR1 SGHRS, CDR2 YFSETQ. The CDR3 nucleotides are TGCGCCAGCAGCTTGGGACAGGAAATATTGGGGACTGAAGCTTTCTTT. Encoded protein: CASSLGQEILGTEAFF. Full variable domain (outside the CDR3, taken from reference TRBV5-1 and TRBJ1-1): KAGVTQTPRYLIKTRGQQVTLSCSPISGHRSVSWYQQTPGQGLQFLFEYFSETQRNKGNFPGRFSGRQFSNSRSEMNVSTLELGDSALYLCASSLGQEILGTEAFFGQGTRLTVV.

The chain uses TRBV5-6 and TRBJ1-2; 9 bases fit TRBD1. Germline V gives CDR1 SGHDT, CDR2 YYEEEE. The CDR3 runs 14 residues. Losses at the gene ends were 4 bases for V and 8 bases for J; bases not matched to a gene: 9. The chain's CDR3 is CASSIQQGAGGYTF. The CDR3 DNA follows: TGTGCCAGCAGCATACAACAGGGGGCGGGAGGCTACACCTTC.

The rearrangement uses TRBV9 and TRBJ2-7; 8 bases match TRBD1. The CDR3 length is 14 residues. V trimming: 4 bases; J trimming: 3 bases; junction bases outside the gene matches: 6. The germline V gene encodes CDR1 SGDLS and CDR2 YYNGEE. CDR3 sequence reads: CASSQGQGYYEQYF. CDR3 nucleotide sequence: TGTGCCAGCAGCCAAGGACAGGGCTACTACGAGCAGTACTTC.

The rearrangement uses TRBV19 and TRBJ2-1; 7 bases map to TRBD1. In germline, CDR1 is LNHDA, CDR2 SQIVND (reference sequence). This CDR3 is 16 amino acids long. V dropped 5 bases and J dropped 4; count of bases not matched to a gene: 11. CDR3 residues: CASSFRTGSGYNEQFF. The CDR3 DNA follows: TGTGCCAGTAGTTTCAGGACAGGTTCAGGATACAATGAGCAGTTCTTC.

The rearrangement joins TRBV5-1 to TRBJ2-7; tentative D call: TRBD1 (6 bases). The CDR3 runs to 16 residues. Trimming shortened V by 0 bases and J by 5 bases, and 18 bases separated the two germline ends. Germline assignment: CDR1 SGHRS and CDR2 YFSETQ. CDR3 DNA: TGCGCCAGCAGCTTGGGCAGGGGATCGGTGCGTAACGAGCAGTACTTC. This encodes CASSLGRGSVRNEQYF.

This chain connects TRBV19 to TRBJ2-7, with 11 bases aligning to TRBD1. The CDR3 has 15 amino acids. Germline values: CDR1 LNHDA, CDR2 SQIVND (reference sequence). Trimming cost V 2 bases and J 2 bases; bases outside gene matches: 2. CDR3 DNA: TGTGCCAGTAGTATATCGGGACAGGGGGCCTACGAGCAGTACTTC. Residues: CASSISGQGAYEQYF. Full variable domain (rest looked up from reference TRBV19 and TRBJ2-7): DGGITQSPKYLFRKEGQNVTLSCEQNLNHDAMYWYRQDPGQGLRLIYYSQIVNDFQKGDIAEGYSVSREKKESFPLTVTSAQKNPTAFYLCASSISGQGAYEQYFGPGTRLTVT.